The following is a TCR beta chain sequence with its context. What it binds is not known. Assay used: immunoSEQ multiplex PCR; TCRdb lists only in-frame clones, some missing. The table lists roughly 130,000 clones, 70% to 90% of them singletons. CDR1 and CDR2 from the germline V gene are MNHEY and SMNVEV (reference sequence). Trimming stripped 5 bases from V and 0 bases from J, with 8 bases between. The CDR3 length is 14 residues. The record originates from a study of T cell responses to AZD1222 COVID-19 vaccine. Findings and limits, study-wide: Clonal diversity was possibly underestimated; the donors were predominantly white British and more often female. Following two doses of AZD1222, Spike-specific TCR breadth and depth rose.

The receptor comes from an adult in good health. The chain couples TRBV27 to TRBJ2-4, with D maybe TRBD1 (5 bases). The sample consisted of peripheral blood, taken on day 0 of AZD1222 vaccination. The CDR3 loop reads CASSATVAKNIQYF. The CDR3 DNA reads as TGTGCCAGCAGTGCGACAGTAGCCAAAAACATTCAGTACTTC.